A single sample gave rise to the 3 T cell receptor beta chains below, sequenced in a study of T-cell reconstitution after alpha-beta-depleted transplantation in children. Unique molecular identifiers were used in preparing the TCRbeta library. TCRdb redid the calling of the PCR reads with MiXCR, one entry per CDR3 protein. The sample carries some 520,000 distinct CDR3 sequences, about 30% recorded once. Sequenced material: PBMCs from the stem cell graft donor, taken from the stem cell graft. The receptors were sampled from a human donor who donated a stem cell graft to a child with aplastic anemia.

The rearrangement uses TRBV19 and TRBJ1-2; 8 bases line up with TRBD1. The junction had 6 bases not matched to a gene; V was cut back by 3 bases and J by 6 bases. The CDR3 has 14 amino acids. Germline V gives CDR1 LNHDA, CDR2 SQIVND (reference sequence). This CDR3 is CASSIDRGFNGYTF. The CDR3 bases are TGTGCCAGTAGTATTGACAGGGGATTTAATGGCTACACCTTC.

This clonotype turned up a few times. The chain joins TRBV27 to TRBJ2-1, with TRBD1 as a possible D gene (5 bases). Germline values: CDR1 MNHEY, CDR2 SMNVEV (reference sequence). CDR3 length: 16 residues. V was pared by 0 bases and J by 8 bases, with 17 bases between. The CDR3 sequence: CASSLSWGGAVDEQFF. CDR3 in DNA: TGTGCCAGCAGTTTATCGTGGGGTGGGGCAGTGGATGAGCAGTTCTTC.

The chain is built from TRBV25-1 and TRBJ1-2, with D maybe TRBD1 (5 bases). Looked up from germline, CDR1 is MGHDK and CDR2 is SYGVNS. V shed 3 bases and J shed 7 bases, with 12 bases lying between them. The CDR3 has 13 amino acids. The CDR3 DNA reads TGTGCCAGCAGTGACGAGGGGCTCGGTGGCTACACCTTC. It is translated as CASSDEGLGGYTF.